This T cell receptor (beta chain) was profiled in a study of blood T cell repertoires in COVID-19. This CDR3 has 15 amino acids. In germline, CDR1 is SGHVS, CDR2 FQNEAQ. Losses at the gene ends were 5 bases for V and 2 bases for J; bases not matched to a gene: 7. Per the original data handling: Amplification of reference gene primers was used by the study to estimate nucleated cell counts. The data were produced by immunoSEQ multiplex PCR, yet TCRdb's version contains in-frame clones alone and is incomplete. V, J and clone size were drawn from that table, and D and trimming were deduced from the DNA. The sample has about 130,000 clones; over 60% are singletons.

Material: peripheral blood. The chain uses TRBV7-8 and TRBJ1-2; 8 bases map to TRBD1. This clonotype originated in a man aged 35 to 55 with active or convalescent COVID-19. This CDR3 reads CASSARQGRNYGYTF. DNA of the CDR3: TGTGCCAGCAGCGCCCGACAGGGGAGAAACTATGGCTACACCTTC.